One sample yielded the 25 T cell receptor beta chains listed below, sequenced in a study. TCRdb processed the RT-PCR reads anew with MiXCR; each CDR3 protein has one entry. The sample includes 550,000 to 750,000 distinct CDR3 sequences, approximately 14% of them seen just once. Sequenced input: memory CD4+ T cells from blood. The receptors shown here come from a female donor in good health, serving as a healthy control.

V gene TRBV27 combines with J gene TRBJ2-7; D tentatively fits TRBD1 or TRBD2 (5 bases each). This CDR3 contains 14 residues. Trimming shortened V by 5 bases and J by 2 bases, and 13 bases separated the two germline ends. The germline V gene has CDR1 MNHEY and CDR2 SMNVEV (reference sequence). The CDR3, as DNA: TGTGCCAGCAGTGAGTTGGGGCGGGCCTACGAGCAGTACTTC. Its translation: CASSELGRAYEQYF.

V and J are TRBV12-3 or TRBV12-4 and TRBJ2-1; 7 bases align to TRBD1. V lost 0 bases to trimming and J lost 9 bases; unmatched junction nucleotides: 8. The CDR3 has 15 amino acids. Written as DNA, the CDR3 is TGTGCCAGCAGTTTAGCTGACAGGGAATCTGGTGAGCAGTTCTTC. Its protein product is CASSLADRESGEQFF.

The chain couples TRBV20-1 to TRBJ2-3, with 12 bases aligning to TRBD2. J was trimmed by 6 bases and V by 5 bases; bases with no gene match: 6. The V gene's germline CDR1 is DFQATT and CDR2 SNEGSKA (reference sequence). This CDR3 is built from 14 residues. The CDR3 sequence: CSAVTSGGRDTQYF. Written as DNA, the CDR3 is TGCAGTGCTGTTACTAGCGGGGGGAGGGATACGCAGTATTTT.

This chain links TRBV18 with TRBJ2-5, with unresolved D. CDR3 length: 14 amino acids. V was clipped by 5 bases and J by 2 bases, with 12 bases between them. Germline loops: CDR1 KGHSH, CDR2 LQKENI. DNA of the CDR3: TGTGCCAGCTCAGAGCGACTGGATCAAGAGACCCAGTACTTC. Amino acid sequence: CASSERLDQETQYF.

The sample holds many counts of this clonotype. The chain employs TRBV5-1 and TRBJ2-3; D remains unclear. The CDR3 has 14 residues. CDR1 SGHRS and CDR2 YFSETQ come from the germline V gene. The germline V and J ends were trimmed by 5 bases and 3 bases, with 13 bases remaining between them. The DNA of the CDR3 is TGCGCCAGCAGGGCGAGGAGCGTAACAGATACGCAGTATTTT. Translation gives CASRARSVTDTQYF.

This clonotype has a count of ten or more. The CDR3 region has the DNA TGCAGTGCTAGTCCGGGACTAGCGGATTACGAGCAGTACTTC. It specifies CSASPGLADYEQYF. The chain links TRBV20-1 to TRBJ2-7; 11 nucleotides agree with TRBD2. The length of the CDR3 is 14 residues. The V gene end was trimmed by 3 bases and the J gene end by 4 bases; junction bases not matched to a gene: 5. The germline gives CDR1 DFQATT, CDR2 SNEGSKA (reference sequence).

The CDR3 DNA follows: TGTGCCAGCAGTGGTCCTAGCGGCCCCTACGAGCAGTACTTC. It specifies CASSGPSGPYEQYF. J is TRBJ2-7 and V is TRBV25-1; 7 bases align to TRBD2. Germline CDR1 and CDR2: MGHDK and SYGVNS. The CDR3 is 14 amino acids. V lost 4 bases to trimming and J lost 2 bases; unmatched junction nucleotides: 5.

CDR3 nucleotides: TGTGCCAGCGGACAGGGTTGGGACACTGAAGCTTTCTTT. Its protein is CASGQGWDTEAFF. This chain connects TRBV6-2 or TRBV6-3 to TRBJ1-1; TRBD1 matches 8 bases. The CDR3 has 13 amino acids. Trimming cost V 8 bases and J 3 bases; bases outside gene matches: 5. The germline V gene has CDR1 MNHEY and CDR2 SVGEGT.

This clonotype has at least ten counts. As DNA, the CDR3 is TGCAGCGTTGGATCACGAAGATACAATGAGCAGTTCTTC. Residues: CSVGSRRYNEQFF. The chain uses TRBV29-1 and TRBJ2-1; D gene uncertain. Germline assignment: CDR1 SQVTM and CDR2 ANQGSEA. V was clipped by 4 bases and J by 4 bases, with 11 bases between them. The CDR3 is 13 amino acids.

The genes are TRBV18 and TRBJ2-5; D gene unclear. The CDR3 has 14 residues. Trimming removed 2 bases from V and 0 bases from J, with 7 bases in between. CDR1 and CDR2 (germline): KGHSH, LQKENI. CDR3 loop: CASSPGIDQETQYF. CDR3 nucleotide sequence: TGTGCCAGCTCACCAGGAATCGACCAAGAGACCCAGTACTTC.

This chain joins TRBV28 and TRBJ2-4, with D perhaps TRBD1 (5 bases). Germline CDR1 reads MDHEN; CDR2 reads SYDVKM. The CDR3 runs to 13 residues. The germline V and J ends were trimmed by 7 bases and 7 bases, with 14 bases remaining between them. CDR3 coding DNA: TGTGCCAGCAAGTGGACATCGGGCAACATTCAGTACTTC. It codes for CASKWTSGNIQYF.

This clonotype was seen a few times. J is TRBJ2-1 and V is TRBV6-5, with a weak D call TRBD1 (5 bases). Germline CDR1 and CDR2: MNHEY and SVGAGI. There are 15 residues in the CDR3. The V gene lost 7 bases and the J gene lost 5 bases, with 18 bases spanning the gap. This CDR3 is CASTEAGPSNNEQFF. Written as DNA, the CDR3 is TGTGCCAGCACTGAAGCAGGGCCCTCAAACAATGAGCAGTTCTTC.

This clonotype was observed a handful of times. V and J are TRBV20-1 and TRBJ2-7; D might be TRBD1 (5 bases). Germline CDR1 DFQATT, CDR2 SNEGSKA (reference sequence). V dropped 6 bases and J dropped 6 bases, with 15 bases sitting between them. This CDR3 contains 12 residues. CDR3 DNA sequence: TGCAGTGCCTTTAGACCAGGGATCGAGCAGTACTTC. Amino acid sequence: CSAFRPGIEQYF.

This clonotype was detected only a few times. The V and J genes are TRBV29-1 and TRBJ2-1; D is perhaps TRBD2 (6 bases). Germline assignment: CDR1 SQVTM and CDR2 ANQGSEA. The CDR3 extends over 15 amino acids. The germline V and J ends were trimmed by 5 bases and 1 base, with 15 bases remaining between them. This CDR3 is CSVLGLPISYNEQFF. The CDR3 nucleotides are TGCAGCGTTTTAGGACTACCCATATCCTACAATGAGCAGTTCTTC.

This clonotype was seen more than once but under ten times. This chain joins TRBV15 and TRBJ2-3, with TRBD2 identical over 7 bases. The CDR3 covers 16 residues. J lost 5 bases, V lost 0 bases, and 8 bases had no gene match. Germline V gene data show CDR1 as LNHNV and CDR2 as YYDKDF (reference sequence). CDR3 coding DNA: TGTGCCACCAGCAGAGACTTTAGCGGGTCAGTAGATACGCAGTATTTT. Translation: CATSRDFSGSVDTQYF.

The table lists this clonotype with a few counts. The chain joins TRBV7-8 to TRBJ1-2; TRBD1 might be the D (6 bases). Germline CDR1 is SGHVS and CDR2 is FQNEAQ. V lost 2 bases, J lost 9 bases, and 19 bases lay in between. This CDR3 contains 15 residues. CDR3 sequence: CASSLQGPRAGRYTF. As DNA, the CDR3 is TGTGCCAGCAGCTTACAGGGGCCACGCGCTGGCCGCTACACCTTC. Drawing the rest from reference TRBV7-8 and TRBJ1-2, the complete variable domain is GAGVSQSPRYKVAKRGQDVALRCDPISGHVSLFWYQQALGQGPEFLTYFQNEAQLDKSGLPSDRFFAERPEGSVSTLKIQRTQQEDSAVYLCASSLQGPRAGRYTFGSGTRLTVV.

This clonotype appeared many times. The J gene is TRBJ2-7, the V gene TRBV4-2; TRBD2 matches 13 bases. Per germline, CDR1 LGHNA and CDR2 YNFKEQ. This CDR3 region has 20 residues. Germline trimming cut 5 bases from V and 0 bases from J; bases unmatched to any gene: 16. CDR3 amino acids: CASSSQSGTSGTPISYEQYF. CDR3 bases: TGTGCCAGCAGCTCTCAATCCGGGACTAGCGGGACACCGATCTCCTACGAGCAGTACTTC.

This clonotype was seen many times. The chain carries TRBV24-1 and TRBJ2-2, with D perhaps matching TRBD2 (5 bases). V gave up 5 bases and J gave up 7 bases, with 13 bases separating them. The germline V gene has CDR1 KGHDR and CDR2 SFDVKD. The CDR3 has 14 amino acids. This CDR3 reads CATSGAGSDGELFF. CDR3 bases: TGTGCCACCAGTGGCGCGGGTAGTGACGGGGAGCTGTTTTTT.

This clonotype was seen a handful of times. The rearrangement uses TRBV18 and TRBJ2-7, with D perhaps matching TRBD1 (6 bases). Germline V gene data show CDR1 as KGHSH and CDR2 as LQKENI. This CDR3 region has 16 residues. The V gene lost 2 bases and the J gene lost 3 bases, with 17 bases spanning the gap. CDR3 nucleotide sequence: TGTGCCAGCTCACCAAATCCCGGGACACCTAGCTACGAGCAGTACTTC. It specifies CASSPNPGTPSYEQYF.

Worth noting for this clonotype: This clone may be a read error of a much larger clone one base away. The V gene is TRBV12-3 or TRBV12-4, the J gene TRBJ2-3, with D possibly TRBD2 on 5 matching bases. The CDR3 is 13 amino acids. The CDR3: CASTQDRGDKQYF. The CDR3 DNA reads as TGTGCCAGCACCCAAGACCGGGGAGATAAGCAGTATTTT.

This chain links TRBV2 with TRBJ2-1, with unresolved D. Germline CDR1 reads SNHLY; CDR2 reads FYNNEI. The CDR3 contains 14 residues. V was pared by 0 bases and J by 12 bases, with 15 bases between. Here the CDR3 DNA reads TGTGCCAGCAGTGAAGCGGGTAGCAAGACTGGGCAGTTCTTC. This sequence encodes CASSEAGSKTGQFF.

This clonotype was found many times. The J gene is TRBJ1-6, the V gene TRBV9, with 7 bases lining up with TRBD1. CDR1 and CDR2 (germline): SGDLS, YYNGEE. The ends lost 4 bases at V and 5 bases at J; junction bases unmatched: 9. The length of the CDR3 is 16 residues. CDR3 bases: TGTGCCAGCAGCCGCGAAGCAGGGGGTCATAATTCACCCCTCCACTTT. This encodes CASSREAGGHNSPLHF.

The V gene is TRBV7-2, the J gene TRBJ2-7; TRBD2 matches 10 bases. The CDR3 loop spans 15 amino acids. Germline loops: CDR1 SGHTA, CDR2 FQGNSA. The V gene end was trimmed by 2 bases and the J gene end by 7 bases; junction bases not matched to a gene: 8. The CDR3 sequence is CASSLSLAGDPEQYF. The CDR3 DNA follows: TGTGCCAGCAGCTTATCGCTAGCGGGAGATCCGGAGCAGTACTTC.

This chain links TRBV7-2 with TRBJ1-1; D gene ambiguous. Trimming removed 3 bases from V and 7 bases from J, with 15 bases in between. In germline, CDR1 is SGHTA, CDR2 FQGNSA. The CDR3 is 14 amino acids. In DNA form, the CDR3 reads TGTGCCAGCAGCTTCCCCCGGGTCAGCGATGAAGCTTTCTTT. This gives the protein CASSFPRVSDEAFF.

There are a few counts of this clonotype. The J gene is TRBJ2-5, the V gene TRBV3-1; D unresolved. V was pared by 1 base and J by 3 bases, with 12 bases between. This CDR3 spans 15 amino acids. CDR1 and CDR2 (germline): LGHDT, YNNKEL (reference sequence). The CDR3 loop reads CASSQVSGSKETQYF. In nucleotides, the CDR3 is TGTGCCAGCAGCCAAGTTTCGGGCTCGAAAGAGACCCAGTACTTC.